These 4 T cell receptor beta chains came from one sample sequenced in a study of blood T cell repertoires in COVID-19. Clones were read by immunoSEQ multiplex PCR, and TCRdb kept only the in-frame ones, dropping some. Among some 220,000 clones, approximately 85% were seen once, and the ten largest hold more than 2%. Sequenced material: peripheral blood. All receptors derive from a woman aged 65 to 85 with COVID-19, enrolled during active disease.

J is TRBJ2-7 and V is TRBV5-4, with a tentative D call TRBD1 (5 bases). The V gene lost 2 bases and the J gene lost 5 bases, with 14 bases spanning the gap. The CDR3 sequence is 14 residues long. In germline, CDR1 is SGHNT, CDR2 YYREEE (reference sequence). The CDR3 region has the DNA TGTGCCAGCAGCTTTTCGCTAGGGGTCCACGAGCAGTACTTC. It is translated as CASSFSLGVHEQYF.

The CDR3: CATRLAGYNEQFF. CDR3 coding DNA: TGTGCCACCAGGCTGGCAGGCTACAATGAGCAGTTCTTC. V and J are TRBV21-1 and TRBJ2-1; the D segment call TRBD1 is taken from the table without a DNA check. TRBV21-1 constitutes a pseudogene. There are 13 residues in the CDR3.

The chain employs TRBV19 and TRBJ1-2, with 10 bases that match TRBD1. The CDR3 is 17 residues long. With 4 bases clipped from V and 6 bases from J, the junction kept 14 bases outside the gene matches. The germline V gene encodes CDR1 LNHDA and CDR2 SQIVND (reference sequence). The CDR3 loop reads CASSTDRGRSVGDGYTF. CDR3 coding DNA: TGTGCCAGTAGTACCGACAGGGGGCGAAGTGTGGGCGATGGCTACACCTTC.

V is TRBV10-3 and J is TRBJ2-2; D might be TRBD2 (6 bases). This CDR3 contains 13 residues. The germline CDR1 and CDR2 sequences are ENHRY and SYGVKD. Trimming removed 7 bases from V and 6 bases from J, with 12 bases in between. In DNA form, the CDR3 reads TGTGCCATCAAAGGACTACCCTCCGGGGAGCTGTTTTTT. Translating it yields CAIKGLPSGELFF.